Described below is a single T cell receptor (beta chain) sequence and its context. No cognate antigen has been identified for it. Base qualities are not at hand, and no much larger clone is one base apart. TCR CDR3 regions were amplified from genomic DNA by multiplex PCR using the deep immunoSEQ assay. Extracted genomic DNA from each cell subset was distributed evenly across all wells of several immunoSEQ 96-well plates, and each plate was treated as a replicate. For sorted subsets, about 200 ng genomic DNA, equal to 30,000 to 35,000 T cell genomes, was loaded into each replicate PCR. The purified libraries were quantified using a Qubit 3.0 fluorometer, sized with a Bioanalyzer 2100, and then quantified again using the KAPA Library Quantification kit. Every immunoSEQ 96-well plate was sequenced on a separate single-read 150-cycle Illumina NextSeq 550 flow cell. In the authors' own workflow: Because the immunoSEQ output included only junctional sequences and no quality scores, the filtering could not be the same as the filtering used for full-length reads. To assign V/J genes and CDR3, sequences were annotated against IMGT germline references using PyIR, a Python wrapper for IgBLAST v1.9. Reads with weak V/J assignments (E-value above 1e-6), missing CDR3, stop codons, out-of-frame junctions, or ambiguous translated residues were removed. V3J clonotypes were defined as sequences sharing the same inferred V gene, J gene, and CDR3 amino acid sequence. Percentage overlap between repertoires was computed as shared unique clonotypes divided by the size of the smaller repertoire. Richness of each repertoire was evaluated using RTK rarefaction, the Chao1 estimator, and Recon v2.1 estimates of unobserved clonotypes. For all TCRbeta clonotypes obtained by the gDNA method from a few donors, generation probabilities were computed with OLGA. Imported from immuneACCESS, the table was reduced by TCRdb to in-frame sequences with V and J called. These copies leave out some clones; in studies compared against another copy, an unresolved V gene accounts for under half, and the cause of the remainder is not known. V and J calls and clone size are as listed in that table; D and trimming were resolved from the DNA. The sample table records hundreds of thousands of clones; approximately 74% of these occur just once. Of the sample, over 1.5% falls within the top ten clones.

The CDR3 starts with the cysteine, ends with the phenylalanine, and has 14 residues. The sequence is cut down to CDR3 DNA, 42 bases in frame from base 1. V is cut back by 3 bases and J by 0 bases, with 1 base in the junction unmatched. From a lookup of the germline V gene, CDR1 and CDR2 are SGHTA and FQGNSA. This sample was included in a study of shared clonotypes between healthy human individuals (TCRdb year 2020). Looking at the study overall: The cohort comprised two women and three men aged 18 to 49 years. Libraries were prepared and TCR repertoires were sequenced by different laboratories using diverse techniques, in order to increase sequencing depth and limit assay-specific biases. Blood TCR repertoires of roughly 5 healthy adults were deeply sequenced to estimate repertoire size and the extent of clonotype sharing between individuals. Between about 0.8 and 9.5 billion PBMCs per donor were obtained by leukapheresis. For each donor, three plates each were used for CD4 naive and CD4 memory, two plates were used for CD8 naive, and one plate was used for CD8 memory.

The donors were healthy, HIV-negative adults with no recently reported acute infections or vaccinations. All donors were Caucasian adults living in Nashville, Tennessee, USA. Magnetic negative selection was used to enrich CD4+ T cells, after which naive cells were positively selected on CD45RA and the negative fraction became the memory subset. After blood collection by leukapheresis, PBMCs were isolated using Ficoll-Histopaque density gradient centrifugation and then cryopreserved in the vapor phase of liquid nitrogen. Analytical flow cytometry was used to check the purity and quantity of each magnetically sorted T cell population. Each sorted fraction had its genomic DNA isolated and then quantified by UV absorbance on a Nanodrop 2000c. Points the paper makes about the study in general: Estimated clonotype richness was generally larger for naive than for memory subsets. Sampling was limited to blood, and TCR repertoires in tissue likely differ from TCR repertoires in blood. Incomplete sequencing was indicated by rarefaction of sorted-subset datasets, despite the large sequencing depth. Based on pairwise subsampling, the degree of clonotype sharing among donors was expected to be affected by sequencing depth. Compared with non-shared clonotypes, clonotypes shared by all four sorted-subset donors had higher generation probabilities. Sharing across a few donors was observed for approximately 5% of naive CD4, under 4% of naive CD8, 2% to 2.5% of memory CD4, and about 0.4% of memory CD8 clonotypes. Because the study included a small number of donors, the genetic and exposure-history diversity represented was limited.

What was sequenced was memory CD4+ T cells sorted from blood. In the paper's terms, the cell subset or site label means: CD45RA-negative fraction. The receptor was derived from a young woman in good health. This sequence uses TRBV7-2 and TRBJ1-1, and 7 junction bases match TRBD1. The nucleotides read TGTGCCAGCAGCTTGGACAGGTTGAACACTGAAGCTTTCTTT. It translates as CASSLDRLNTEAFF.